This TCR beta chain is drawn from a study of cytomegalovirus exposure and HLA in healthy donors. Findings and limits, study-wide: TCR beta V- and J-gene trimming, according to a later analysis, was linked to a missense DCLRE1C variant. In vitro work confirmed that three CMV-associated chains recognize CMV antigens. In an earlier analysis, in several hundred donors, most V segments appeared productive either ~90% or ~30% of the time.

About this clone: Antigen: not known.

The CDR3 has 15 residues. Germline trimming cut 3 bases from V and 12 bases from J; bases unmatched to any gene: 14. Germline V CDR1 and CDR2: MNHEY, SVGAGI. Both 60 Vbeta primers and 13 Jbeta primers went into the PCR. In the original workflow: In a later analysis, of around 85 million unique beta chains, around 9.9 million appeared in at least two donors. Sequencing used immunoSEQ multiplex PCR; TCRdb keeps in-frame clones, though not all of them. V, J and clone size were drawn from that table, and D and trimming were deduced from the DNA. This table holds under 140,000 clones, over 60% found once. The rearrangement uses TRBV6-5 and TRBJ2-1; 7 nucleotides match TRBD2. The sequenced sample was PBMCs. This receptor was obtained from a woman between 55 and 75 years old in good health and CMV-seropositive. CDR3 sequence: CASSYSLPGTNLQFF. The CDR3 DNA follows: TGTGCCAGCAGTTATTCACTGCCAGGGACTAACTTGCAGTTCTTC.